The rows below give T cell receptor beta chains drawn from one sample of a study of spatial heterogeneity in lung cancer. TCRdb itself ran the 5' RACE reads through MiXCR, one entry per CDR3 protein. The data show around 92,000 distinct CDR3 sequences, more than 10% seen once. Sample: PBMCs, taken at surgery. Receptors originate from a male donor with early-stage non-small cell lung cancer. Each CDR3 is given with its conserved first and last residue. A D gene is named only where the DNA matches it firmly. Clone size is shown for a subset of rows, as once, few, many or a class of expanded clone.

v_call	clone_size	d_call	j_call	cdr3_aa	cdr3_nt
TRBV6-2/TRBV6-3	many	-	TRBJ1-1	CASSLGTEAFF	TGTGCCAGCAGTTTGGGGACTGAAGCTTTCTTT
TRBV29-1	-	-	TRBJ2-7	CSVRAGESYEQYF	TGCAGCGTGCGTGCAGGGGAATCCTACGAGCAGTACTTC
TRBV7-2	few	-	TRBJ1-5	CASSPQVDRNQPQHF	TGTGCCAGCAGCCCCCAAGTCGACAGGAATCAGCCCCAGCATTTT
TRBV30	-	-	TRBJ1-1	CAWSVLTTEAFF	TGTGCCTGGAGTGTACTAACCACTGAAGCTTTCTTT
TRBV28	many	-	TRBJ2-3	CASSLDGITPDTQYF	TGTGCCAGCAGTCTAGACGGAATAACCCCAGATACGCAGTATTTT
TRBV20-1	few	-	TRBJ1-1	CSARGVGQPNTEAFF	TGCAGTGCTAGGGGCGTTGGACAGCCGAACACTGAAGCTTTCTTT
TRBV20-1	few	TRBD2	TRBJ2-3	CSAPGLWTSGGTDTQYF	TGCAGTGCTCCTGGACTGTGGACTAGCGGGGGCACAGATACGCAGTATTTT
TRBV5-1	-	-	TRBJ2-2	CASSLRLDTGELFF	TGCGCCAGCAGCTTACGACTGGACACCGGGGAGCTGTTTTTT
TRBV7-2	few	-	TRBJ1-1	CASSAALQTEAFF	TGTGCCAGCAGCGCCGCCCTGCAGACTGAAGCTTTCTTT
TRBV29-1	few	TRBD2	TRBJ2-7	CSVDASGSYEQYF	TGCAGCGTTGACGCTAGCGGATCCTACGAGCAGTACTTC
TRBV15	few	-	TRBJ1-2	CATSREQGEGYTF	TGTGCCACCAGCAGAGAACAGGGAGAGGGCTACACCTTC
TRBV10-3	many	-	TRBJ2-3	CAISEGNSGHTQYF	TGTGCCATCAGTGAGGGAAATAGCGGCCATACGCAGTATTTT
TRBV28	many	TRBD1	TRBJ2-3	CASSSGQGTDTQYF	TGTGCCAGCAGCTCAGGACAGGGCACAGATACGCAGTATTTT
TRBV29-1	few	-	TRBJ2-3	CSVDVHPPSTDTQYF	TGCAGCGTTGATGTTCACCCACCCAGCACAGATACGCAGTATTTT
TRBV12-3/TRBV12-4	few	-	TRBJ1-6	CASNRAYNSPLHF	TGTGCCAGCAACAGGGCATATAATTCACCCCTCCACTTT
TRBV7-3	-	TRBD2	TRBJ2-1	CASSLSTSGYNEQSF	TGTGCCAGCAGCTTATCGACTAGCGGTTACAATGAGCAGTCCTTC
TRBV5-1	many	-	TRBJ2-5	CASSPRGRQETQYF	TGCGCCAGCTCCCCCCGGGGGCGGCAAGAGACCCAGTACTTC
TRBV9	-	-	TRBJ2-5	CASSVGAGQETQYF	TGTGCCAGCAGCGTAGGTGCGGGACAAGAGACCCAGTACTTC
TRBV30	few	-	TRBJ1-6	CAWSVQGSSYNSPLHF	TGTGCCTGGAGTGTACAGGGAAGCTCCTATAATTCACCCCTCCACTTT
TRBV12-3/TRBV12-4	few	-	TRBJ1-2	CASSLRTTYGYTF	TGTGCCAGCAGTTTAAGAACCACGTATGGCTACACCTTC
TRBV29-1	few	-	TRBJ1-2	CSGIQTNYGYTF	TGCAGCGGGATCCAGACTAACTATGGCTACACCTTC
TRBV12-3/TRBV12-4	few	-	TRBJ2-5	CASKMAAQETQYF	TGTGCCAGCAAGATGGCAGCTCAAGAGACCCAGTACTTC
TRBV13	-	TRBD1	TRBJ2-5	CASSFQGDRETQYF	TGTGCCAGCAGCTTTCAGGGGGATCGGGAGACCCAGTACTTC
TRBV7-2	many	-	TRBJ1-2	CASSINKGANYGYTF	TGTGCCAGCAGCATAAACAAGGGCGCTAACTATGGCTACACCTTC
TRBV25-1	once	-	TRBJ2-5	CASRPGAGETQYF	TGTGCCAGTCGACCGGGGGCAGGAGAGACCCAGTACTTC
TRBV20-1	few	-	TRBJ1-5	CSARAGGGSNQPQHF	TGCAGTGCTAGAGCGGGGGGCGGTAGCAATCAGCCCCAGCATTTT
TRBV29-1	-	-	TRBJ2-5	CSVEDLQETQYF	TGCAGCGTTGAAGATCTTCAAGAGACCCAGTACTTC
TRBV6-2/TRBV6-3	few	TRBD1	TRBJ2-3	CASSSTGGGPDTQYF	TGTGCCAGCAGCAGCACAGGGGGCGGACCAGATACGCAGTATTTT
TRBV7-2	once	TRBD1	TRBJ1-2	CASSLAIQGAYGYTF	TGTGCCAGCAGCTTAGCAATACAGGGGGCCTATGGCTACACCTTC
TRBV7-2	many	-	TRBJ2-5	CASSSFRRGGTQYF	TGTGCCAGCAGCTCATTTCGGCGGGGAGGGACCCAGTACTTC
TRBV20-1	few	-	TRBJ2-1	CSPPIRAGASYNEQFF	TGCAGTCCCCCAATACGGGCGGGGGCCTCCTACAATGAGCAGTTCTTC
TRBV29-1	many	-	TRBJ1-5	CSVEGPNQPQHF	TGCAGCGTTGAAGGGCCCAATCAGCCCCAGCATTTT
TRBV28	-	TRBD2	TRBJ2-1	CASSAGGGRAYEQFF	TGTGCCAGCAGCGCGGGTGGCGGGAGGGCCTATGAGCAGTTCTTC
TRBV7-3	few	-	TRBJ2-6	CASSPSSVGVLTF	TGTGCCAGCAGCCCTTCCAGCGTAGGCGTCCTGACTTTC
TRBV19	few	TRBD2	TRBJ2-3	CASSKGLAGVARDTQYF	TGTGCCAGTAGTAAAGGACTAGCGGGAGTAGCTCGCGATACGCAGTATTTT
TRBV7-9	many	TRBD1	TRBJ1-6	CASSPTGQGNSPLHF	TGTGCCAGCAGCCCAACGGGACAGGGCAATTCACCCCTCCACTTT
TRBV7-8	few	-	TRBJ2-6	CASSPPQGPSGANVLTF	TGTGCCAGCAGCCCACCCCAGGGGCCCTCTGGGGCCAACGTCCTGACTTTC
TRBV10-1	-	-	TRBJ1-1	CASSVGLNTEAFF	TGCGCCAGCAGTGTGGGACTGAACACTGAAGCTTTCTTT
TRBV9	few	-	TRBJ2-5	CASSVGRRGETQYF	TGTGCCAGCAGCGTAGGAAGGCGAGGCGAGACCCAGTACTTC
TRBV6-2/TRBV6-3	few	TRBD2	TRBJ2-2	CASSYSSGVNTGELFF	TGTGCCAGCAGTTACTCGAGCGGGGTGAACACCGGGGAGCTGTTTTTT
TRBV29-1	many	TRBD1	TRBJ2-1	CSKETGGRNNEQFF	TGCAGCAAAGAGACAGGGGGCAGGAACAATGAGCAGTTCTTC
TRBV5-5	many	TRBD1	TRBJ1-1	CASSRTGGAFTEAFF	TGTGCCAGCAGCAGAACAGGGGGCGCATTTACTGAAGCTTTCTTT
TRBV4-1	once	-	TRBJ1-2	CASSQAGGIYGYTF	TGCGCCAGCAGCCAAGCGGGCGGGATCTATGGCTACACCTTC